These 30 T cell receptor beta chains came from one sample sequenced in a study of cytomegalovirus exposure and HLA in healthy donors. Here immunoSEQ multiplex PCR was the method, and the copy in TCRdb shows in-frame clones only, minus some. The profile shows 190,000 or so clones, 84% of them singletons. Sequencing was done on a sample of PBMCs. All receptors come from a woman under 30 in good health and CMV-seropositive.

The chain employs TRBV18 and TRBJ2-7; TRBD1 is a possible D gene (6 bases). The germline gives CDR1 KGHSH, CDR2 LQKENI. CDR3 length: 15 amino acids. V was trimmed by 4 bases and J by 1 base, leaving 14 bases between them. The CDR3 loop reads CASSRTADISYEQYF. Here the CDR3 DNA reads TGTGCCAGCTCACGGACAGCAGACATATCCTACGAGCAGTACTTC.

The J gene is TRBJ1-2, the V gene TRBV5-1, with a weak D call TRBD1 (6 bases). The germline V gene encodes CDR1 SGHRS and CDR2 YFSETQ. The CDR3 extends over 15 amino acids. Trimming took 4 bases from V and 4 from J, leaving 17 bases between them. The CDR3 loop reads CASSPSQGYSYGYTF. The CDR3 DNA reads as TGCGCCAGCAGCCCAAGTCAGGGGTATAGCTATGGCTACACCTTC. Filled out from reference TRBV5-1 and TRBJ1-2, the complete variable domain reads KAGVTQTPRYLIKTRGQQVTLSCSPISGHRSVSWYQQTPGQGLQFLFEYFSETQRNKGNFPGRFSGRQFSNSRSEMNVSTLELGDSALYLCASSPSQGYSYGYTFGSGTRLTVV.

This sequence joins TRBV9 and TRBJ1-3, with a weak D call TRBD1 (5 bases). Germline V CDR1 and CDR2: SGDLS, YYNGEE. V was pared by 3 bases and J by 2 bases, with 12 bases between. The CDR3 contains 15 residues. DNA of the CDR3: TGTGCCAGCAGCGCGGAAGGGGTAACTGGAAACACCATATATTTT. This encodes CASSAEGVTGNTIYF.

The chain carries TRBV30 and TRBJ2-1; TRBD1 matches 10 bases. Losses at the gene ends were 0 bases for V and 4 bases for J; bases not matched to a gene: 12. CDR3 length: 18 amino acids. CDR1 and CDR2 from the germline V gene are GTSNPN and SVGIG (reference sequence). The CDR3 nucleotides read TGTGCCTGGAGTGTACTGGATTCTTGGGACAGGGGATACAATGAGCAGTTCTTC. Translation gives CAWSVLDSWDRGYNEQFF.

This chain joins TRBV7-9 and TRBJ2-3; the match to TRBD2 covers 9 bases. CDR3 length: 17 residues. V trimming: 4 bases; J trimming: 0 bases; junction bases outside the gene matches: 8. CDR1 and CDR2 from the germline V gene are SEHNR and FQNEAQ (reference sequence). The DNA of the CDR3 is TGTGCCAGCAGCTCGGGGGGGCTAGCGGGAAGCACAGATACGCAGTATTTT. This encodes CASSSGGLAGSTDTQYF.

The chain joins TRBV29-1 to TRBJ1-2; D not certain. The germline gives CDR1 SQVTM, CDR2 ANQGSEA. The V end was cut by 1 base, the J end by 7 bases, with 10 bases between. The CDR3 runs 12 residues. CDR3 DNA sequence: TGCAGCGTTGAAGTCTCGGGATTTGGCTACACCTTC. Its translation: CSVEVSGFGYTF.

The chain links TRBV4-1 to TRBJ2-7; no definite D call. The CDR3 has 13 residues. V lost 0 bases and J lost 3, with 6 bases in between. Germline V CDR1 and CDR2: MGHRA, YSYEKL. The CDR3 coding sequence is TGCGCCAGCAGCCAAGATGTCCACTACGAGCAGTACTTC. Translating it yields CASSQDVHYEQYF.

The chain recombines TRBV27 with TRBJ2-4; D is perhaps TRBD2 (5 bases). The germline V and J ends were trimmed by 3 bases and 7 bases, with 10 bases remaining between them. The germline V gene has CDR1 MNHEY and CDR2 SMNVEV (reference sequence). There are 13 residues in the CDR3. Here the CDR3 reads CASSFGRENIQYF. DNA for the CDR3: TGTGCCAGCAGTTTTGGTAGGGAGAACATTCAGTACTTC.

The chain links TRBV14 to TRBJ2-7, with 9 bases lining up with TRBD1. Germline lookup yields CDR1 SGHDN and CDR2 FVKESK. The V segment lost 3 bases and the J segment 1 base; nucleotides outside the gene matches: 13. The CDR3 sequence is 18 residues long. CDR3 loop: CASSQRTGQGPVSYEQYF. The CDR3 bases are TGTGCCAGCAGCCAGCGTACCGGACAGGGGCCGGTTTCCTACGAGCAGTACTTC.

This chain joins TRBV6-5 and TRBJ2-3; TRBD2 matches at 8 bases. The CDR3 extends over 15 amino acids. The J segment lost 1 base and the V segment lost 7 bases, leaving 7 bases of the junction unmatched. From germline, CDR1 is MNHEY and CDR2 SVGAGI. In DNA form, the CDR3 reads TGTGCCAGCACCGAGGGTAGCGGGGGCACAGATACGCAGTATTTT. Protein: CASTEGSGGTDTQYF.

The chain employs TRBV4-1 and TRBJ2-1, with a possible D match to TRBD2 (6 bases). V lost 1 base and J 0 bases, leaving 10 bases between the germline ends. This CDR3 has 16 amino acids. Germline CDR1 and CDR2: MGHRA and YSYEKL. For the CDR3, the DNA is TGCGCCAGCAGCCAAGCGGCAGCGGGCTCCTACAATGAGCAGTTCTTC. Residues: CASSQAAAGSYNEQFF.

This CDR3 is CASSSQPGRNQPQHF. For the CDR3, the DNA is TGTGCCAGCAGTTCCCAGCCAGGTCGCAATCAGCCCCAGCATTTT. The chain couples TRBV27 to TRBJ1-5; D remains ambiguous. The CDR3 has 15 residues. Germline V gene sequence: CDR1 MNHEY, CDR2 SMNVEV (reference sequence). V was shortened by 4 bases and J by 2 bases, with 12 bases between the two germline ends.

This clone was seen a single time. This chain joins TRBV11-3 and TRBJ1-1, with D possibly TRBD1 on 5 matching bases. Germline values: CDR1 SGHNT, CDR2 YENEEA. The CDR3 has 14 residues. Trimming shortened V by 8 bases and J by 11 bases, and 24 bases separated the two germline ends. CDR3 in amino acids: CASAPEAGWAPAFF. The CDR3 nucleotides are TGTGCCAGCGCCCCCGAGGCAGGGTGGGCCCCCGCTTTCTTT.

The chain recombines TRBV27 with TRBJ2-7; 8 bases map to TRBD1. This CDR3 comprises 15 residues. The junction had 7 bases not matched to a gene; V was cut back by 0 bases and J by 6 bases. Germline V gene sequence: CDR1 MNHEY, CDR2 SMNVEV (reference sequence). The CDR3 sequence is CASSLSGTGSFEQYF. DNA of the CDR3: TGTGCCAGCAGTTTATCGGGGACAGGATCGTTCGAGCAGTACTTC.

V usage is TRBV7-9 and J usage is TRBJ1-4, with 7 nucleotides matching TRBD1. Germline lookup yields CDR1 SEHNR and CDR2 FQNEAQ (reference sequence). This CDR3 comprises 14 residues. Trimming took 5 bases from V and 10 from J; bases not matched to a gene: 10. CDR3 region: CASSLRQGEGKLFF. CDR3 DNA: TGTGCCAGCAGCCTTCGACAGGGAGAGGGAAAACTGTTTTTT.

The V gene is TRBV27, the J gene TRBJ1-2; a possible D gene is TRBD1 (5 bases). The germline CDR1 and CDR2 sequences are MNHEY and SMNVEV (reference sequence). CDR3 length equals 13 residues. Trimming removed 6 bases at V and 8 bases at J, with 16 bases between. In nucleotides, the CDR3 is TGTGCCAGCAGGTCGGGCAGGGTTGGCGGCTACACCTTC. It translates to CASRSGRVGGYTF.

The J gene is TRBJ1-6, the V gene TRBV4-1; no firm D call. The CDR3 spans 16 residues. Trimming removed 4 bases from V and 0 bases from J, with 10 bases in between. The germline CDR1 and CDR2 sequences are MGHRA and YSYEKL. This chain's CDR3 is CASSRADSSYNSPLHF. CDR3 DNA sequence: TGCGCCAGCAGCCGGGCCGATAGCTCCTATAATTCACCCCTCCACTTT.

This chain links TRBV2 with TRBJ1-1; possible D gene TRBD1, 5 bases. Germline V lookup: CDR1 SNHLY, CDR2 FYNNEI. V shed 6 bases and J shed 2 bases, with 13 bases lying between them. There are 14 residues in the CDR3. The CDR3 protein is CASSQRQYNTEAFF. The CDR3 coding sequence is TGTGCCAGCAGCCAGCGACAGTACAACACTGAAGCTTTCTTT.

The V gene is TRBV6-5, the J gene TRBJ1-1, with D possibly being TRBD1 (6 bases). Trimming left V 2 bases short and J 0 bases short, with 10 bases between. The length of the CDR3 is 15 residues. CDR1 is MNHEY, CDR2 SVGAGI, per germline. CDR3 in amino acids: CASSYTGPMNTEAFF. As DNA, the CDR3 is TGTGCCAGCAGTTACACAGGGCCTATGAACACTGAAGCTTTCTTT.

The chain joins TRBV5-1 to TRBJ1-1, with 7 bases lining up with TRBD1. Germline assignment: CDR1 SGHRS and CDR2 YFSETQ. The CDR3 sequence is 14 residues long. J was trimmed by 2 bases and V by 4 bases; bases with no gene match: 5. CDR3 region: CASSRGQDNTEAFF. The DNA for the CDR3 is TGCGCCAGCAGCAGAGGACAGGACAACACTGAAGCTTTCTTT.

The gene calls are TRBV20-1 and TRBJ1-1; D call uncertain. Per the germline V gene, CDR1 is DFQATT and CDR2 is SNEGSKA (reference sequence). CDR3 size: 11 residues. The V and J ends lost 3 bases and 1 base respectively, with 3 bases between them. CDR3 DNA sequence: TGCAGTGCTAGCTCGAACACTGAAGCTTTCTTT. This codes for CSASSNTEAFF.

The V gene is TRBV6-1, the J gene TRBJ2-7; the D gene is possibly TRBD2 (5 bases). The germline CDR1 and CDR2 sequences are MNHNS and SASEGT. The CDR3 is 13 amino acids. Trimming shortened V by 4 bases and J by 4 bases, and 11 bases separated the two germline ends. CDR3 protein: CASSVPGLYEQYF. Written as DNA, the CDR3 is TGTGCCAGCAGTGTCCCGGGATTATACGAGCAGTACTTC.

The CDR3 coding sequence is TGTGCCAGCACCCTGGCAGGGGGAAATGAGCAGTTCTTC. Encoded protein: CASTLAGGNEQFF. The chain joins TRBV7-2 to TRBJ2-1; 7 bases match TRBD1. Germline V gives CDR1 SGHTA, CDR2 FQGNSA. The V segment lost 7 bases and the J segment 7 bases; nucleotides outside the gene matches: 7. The CDR3 is 13 amino acids.

This sequence joins TRBV6-1 and TRBJ1-1, with a possible D match to TRBD1 (5 bases). This CDR3 contains 15 residues. The germline V and J ends were trimmed by 7 bases and 1 base, with 16 bases remaining between them. Germline V gene data show CDR1 as MNHNS and CDR2 as SASEGT. The CDR3 loop is CASKRIDRPNTEAFF. CDR3 DNA: TGTGCCAGCAAAAGGATAGACAGACCGAACACTGAAGCTTTCTTT.

The rearrangement joins TRBV4-1 to TRBJ1-1; no clear D. From germline, CDR1 is MGHRA and CDR2 YSYEKL. Trimming removed 0 bases from V and 0 bases from J, with 11 bases in between. This CDR3 spans 16 amino acids. DNA for the CDR3: TGCGCCAGCAGCCAAGACTCACGGACTTTGAACACTGAAGCTTTCTTT. Residues: CASSQDSRTLNTEAFF.

J is TRBJ2-7 and V is TRBV6-5, with TRBD2 matching over 11 bases. Germline V lookup: CDR1 MNHEY, CDR2 SVGAGI. The CDR3 is 15 residues long. V lost 6 bases, J lost 2 bases, and 6 bases stayed unmatched. The CDR3 reads CASSTTSGGTYEQYF. In DNA, the CDR3 is TGTGCCAGCAGCACTACTAGCGGGGGAACCTACGAGCAGTACTTC.

This clone turned up a few times. The V gene is TRBV7-2, the J gene TRBJ2-7, with D possibly TRBD2 on 5 matching bases. This CDR3 spans 15 amino acids. CDR1 is SGHTA and CDR2 is FQGNSA in the germline V gene. V lost 5 bases and J lost 1, with 15 bases in between. CDR3 sequence reads: CASSPNYGGSYEQYF. CDR3 bases: TGTGCCAGCAGCCCCAACTATGGCGGGTCCTACGAGCAGTACTTC.

This chain connects TRBV5-6 to TRBJ1-1, with 9 bases that match TRBD1. The CDR3 runs 16 residues. Trimming took 0 bases from V and 5 from J; bases not matched to a gene: 8. Germline values: CDR1 SGHDT, CDR2 YYEEEE. CDR3 sequence: CASSLVGTGSGTEAFF. As DNA, the CDR3 is TGTGCCAGCAGCTTGGTTGGGACAGGGTCAGGGACTGAAGCTTTCTTT.

This chain links TRBV7-6 with TRBJ1-1, with D hard to call. The CDR3 loop spans 13 amino acids. V was trimmed by 4 bases and J by 5 bases, leaving 11 bases between them. CDR1 and CDR2 (germline): SGHVS, FNYEAQ. CDR3 residues: CASSSGKRTEAFF. CDR3 bases: TGTGCCAGCAGCTCGGGGAAGCGGACTGAAGCTTTCTTT.

This clone is a singleton in its sample. The V call is TRBV7-9, the J call TRBJ2-7; possible D gene TRBD1, 6 bases. The CDR3 consists of 13 residues. Germline CDR1 is SEHNR and CDR2 is FQNEAQ (reference sequence). Trimming left V 4 bases short and J 1 base short, with 8 bases between. The CDR3 nucleotides are TGTGCCAGCAGCTCCAGGGGTTCCTACGAGCAGTACTTC. This sequence encodes CASSSRGSYEQYF.